One TCR beta chain is described in this entry. The antigen remains undetermined. The sample belongs to a study of cytomegalovirus exposure and HLA in healthy donors. The CDR3 spans 11 residues. Looked up from germline, CDR1 is GTSNPN and CDR2 is SVGIG (reference sequence). Participants comprised healthy donors of bone marrow. PCR amplification relied on 60 Vbeta primers (plus 13 Jbeta primers). Measured with immunoSEQ multiplex PCR; TCRdb has only the in-frame clones, and not every one. The sample lists just over 150,000 clones, approximately 86% occurring once. General study results and limits: Rare TCR sequences dominated, though some public TCRs recurred in many donors. As immune exposure information, only CMV serostatus was available.

The V call is TRBV30, the J call TRBJ2-5; 9 bases are a match to TRBD1. The J call is doubtful: the DNA matches TRBJ2-7 better. This TCR was recovered from a woman between 18 and 29 years old in good health and CMV-seronegative. The sequencing sample was made of PBMCs. This CDR3 reads CAWGQGNEQYF. CDR3 DNA: TGTGCCTGGGGACAGGGGAACGAGCAGTACTTC.